This TCR beta chain was obtained from a study of spatial heterogeneity in lung cancer. About the study: TCR and UMI combinations that were unique each appeared, on average, more than ten times in raw reads.

Each TCR cDNA molecule carried a unique molecular identifier. TCRdb recomputed calls from the 5' RACE reads with MiXCR, one row per CDR3 protein. The table shows approximately 25,000 distinct CDR3 sequences, with 7% occurring only once. V was clipped by 5 bases and J by 0 bases, with 13 bases between them. The CDR3 loop spans 15 amino acids. Germline V gives CDR1 MDHEN, CDR2 SYDVKM. In its sample, this clonotype ranks as medium-sized. The sample's time point: sample taken at primary tumor resection. Unsorted whole RNA from tumor, nontumor lung or frozen PBMC underwent sequencing. This chain connects TRBV28 to TRBJ1-2; tentatively, D is TRBD1 (6 bases). The input for sequencing was PBMCs, taken at surgery. This TCR was recovered from a male donor with early-stage non-small cell lung cancer. Here the CDR3 DNA reads TGTGCCAGCAGTGTGACAGGAACAGCTAACTATGGCTACACCTTC. Encoded protein: CASSVTGTANYGYTF.